These T cell receptor beta chains were read from a single sample in a study of control samples from healthy donors and cancer patients. Only in-frame clones appear in the TCRdb table, and some are missing; sequencing was by immunoSEQ multiplex PCR. The sample has about 130,000 clones, around nine tenths seen once. Sequencing used blood. These receptors came from a man aged 35 to 55 in good health. The CDR3 runs from the conserved cysteine through the conserved F or W. The order of the fields is D gene, V gene, clone size, J gene, CDR3 DNA, CDR3 protein. The D gene is left open where the match is weak. The size entry is marked missing in some rows and otherwise reads once, few, many or a size class.

>-|TRBV11-3|-|TRBJ1-1
TGTGCCAGCAGCTTATATCGAGGCGGGCTTCCGAACACTGAAGCTTTCTTT
CASSLYRGGLPNTEAFF
>-|TRBV4-1|-|TRBJ2-1
TGCGCCAGCAGCCAAGGGGGAGACACCGGGACACCTTCCTACAATGAGCAGTTCTTC
CASSQGGDTGTPSYNEQFF
>-|TRBV29-1|-|TRBJ2-7
TGCAGCGTTCGAGTGGTATGGCTCGACGAGCAGTACTTC
CSVRVVWLDEQYF
>-|TRBV14|once|TRBJ2-3
TGTGCCAGCAGCCAAGCCACAGATACGCAGTATTTT
CASSQATDTQYF
>-|TRBV5-6|-|TRBJ2-5
TGTGCCAGCAGCTTGGGTGGGATCCAAGAGACCCAGTACTTC
CASSLGGIQETQYF
>-|TRBV12-3/TRBV12-4|-|TRBJ2-5
TGTGCCAGCAGTTTAGCGGGGGGGCCGACCCAGTACTTC
CASSLAGGPTQYF
>-|TRBV7-6|-|TRBJ2-5
TGTGCCAGCAGCTCAGCGGGTCAATGGAGAGAGACCCAGTACTTC
CASSSAGQWRETQYF
>-|TRBV10-3|-|TRBJ2-1
TGTGCCATCAGTGAGCTGACAAAAGAGCAGTTCTTC
CAISELTKEQFF
>-|TRBV29-1|-|TRBJ1-1
TGCAGCGTCCTCGGTTCGGGGCGTATGAACACTGAAGCTTTCTTT
CSVLGSGRMNTEAFF
>-|TRBV20-1|-|TRBJ2-3
TGCAGTGCCCTAGTCTCCCTCTCTAAGTATTTT
CSALVSLSKYF
>-|TRBV6-6|-|TRBJ2-7
TGTGCCAGCAGTTATGGGACGGGCCTCTACGAGCAGTACTTC
CASSYGTGLYEQYF
>-|TRBV12-5|-|TRBJ2-7
TGTGCTAGTGGCGCAGGGCAGGGGTCCTACGAGCAGTACTTC
CASGAGQGSYEQYF
>TRBD2|TRBV28|-|TRBJ2-3
TGTGCCAGCAGGGCAGGACTAGCGGGGGCTACGCAGTATTTT
CASRAGLAGATQYF
>-|TRBV20-1|few|TRBJ1-2
TGCAGTGCTAGTTGGTCAGTCTATGGCTACACCTTC
CSASWSVYGYTF
>-|TRBV7-9|-|TRBJ2-1
TGTGCCAGCAGCTTGCATGAGCAGTTCTTC
CASSLHEQFF
>TRBD1|TRBV15|-|TRBJ2-4
TGTGCCACCAGCAGTCGACAGGGGGCTCCCAAAAACATTCAGTACTTC
CATSSRQGAPKNIQYF